One and the same sample provided the 28 T cell receptor beta chains below, sequenced in a study of T cells in Graves' hyperthyroidism and ophthalmopathy. TCR beta CDR3 regions were amplified from RNA transcripts. An initial round of RT-PCR targeting the TCR CDR3 relied on the HTBI primer set. TCRdb itself ran the multiplex PCR reads through MiXCR, one entry per CDR3 protein. The sample carries 500,000 to 600,000 distinct CDR3 sequences, 35% to 50% recorded once. Sequencing input: peripheral blood or thyroid tissue (not recorded which). The receptor source for this set is an adult woman with Graves' disease, either hyperthyroidism or ophthalmopathy (not recorded which).

This clonotype was seen a handful of times. This chain links TRBV11-1 with TRBJ2-3; the D is unclear. The CDR3 has 16 residues. V was shortened by 3 bases and J by 2 bases, with 15 bases between the two germline ends. CDR1 and CDR2 (germline): SGHAT, FQDESV (reference sequence). CDR3 sequence reads: CASSLEFNQLTDTQYF. The CDR3 DNA reads TGTGCCAGCAGCTTGGAGTTCAACCAGCTCACAGATACGCAGTATTTT. Filled out from reference TRBV11-1 and TRBJ2-3, the complete variable domain reads EAEVAQSPRYKITEKSQAVAFWCDPISGHATLYWYRQILGQGPELLVQFQDESVVDDSQLPKDRFSAERLKGVDSTLKIQPAELGDSAMYLCASSLEFNQLTDTQYFGPGTRLTVL.

V is TRBV14 and J is TRBJ2-2; unclear D gene. Trimming took off 0 bases at V and 4 bases at J, with 18 bases between the two ends. The germline gives CDR1 SGHDN, CDR2 FVKESK. The CDR3 runs 18 residues. The CDR3 spells CASSQDGLALGRTGELFF. The CDR3 DNA reads as TGTGCCAGCAGCCAAGACGGTCTGGCTCTCGGTCGCACCGGGGAGCTGTTTTTT.

This rearrangement joins TRBV7-2 to TRBJ2-5; possibly TRBD2 for D (6 bases). The germline gives CDR1 SGHTA, CDR2 FQGNSA. The CDR3 is 15 amino acids. The germline V and J ends were trimmed by 0 bases and 1 base, with 9 bases remaining between them. CDR3 sequence: CASSLAASAQETQYF. CDR3 DNA sequence: TGTGCCAGCAGCTTAGCAGCTAGCGCCCAAGAGACCCAGTACTTC.

V gene TRBV20-1 combines with J gene TRBJ1-2; D is perhaps TRBD1 (5 bases). The CDR3 loop spans 11 amino acids. Germline V gene data show CDR1 as DFQATT and CDR2 as SNEGSKA (reference sequence). V was pared by 1 base and J by 8 bases, with 8 bases between. The CDR3 region is CSARGDRGYTF. The DNA for the CDR3 is TGCAGTGCTAGAGGGGACCGAGGCTACACCTTC.

The rearrangement joins TRBV10-3 to TRBJ1-2, with D unclear. From germline, CDR1 is ENHRY and CDR2 SYGVKD. The ends were cut back, 7 bases at V and 2 bases at J, with 14 bases in the middle. This CDR3 has 14 residues. CDR3 region: CAITPRTGNYGYTF. In DNA form, the CDR3 reads TGTGCCATCACCCCTCGGACGGGGAACTATGGCTACACCTTC.

Regarding this clonotype: Mismatch with germline at one junction end may stem from a read error. The chain has TRBV10-3 and TRBJ1-2, with 7 positions matching TRBD1. CDR3 length equals 16 residues. Germline CDR1 reads ENHRY; CDR2 reads SYGVKD. The CDR3 DNA is TGTGCCATCAGTGAGCGTAGGGACAGTTCTGGAGATGGCGACACCTTC. Its translation is CAISERRDSSGDGDTF.

The genes are TRBV10-3 and TRBJ1-1; tentatively, D is TRBD1 (5 bases). Germline V gives CDR1 ENHRY, CDR2 SYGVKD. The CDR3 runs to 14 residues. V was clipped by 11 bases and J by 0 bases, with 16 bases between them. The DNA of the CDR3 is TGTGCCTCAGATAGGGGAAGACTGAACACTGAAGCTTTCTTT. Translated: CASDRGRLNTEAFF.

This clonotype was recorded a few times. The chain combines TRBV4-1 with TRBJ2-5; D is ambiguous. Trimming removed 0 bases at V and 5 bases at J, with 13 bases between. Germline assignment: CDR1 MGHRA and CDR2 YSYEKL. The CDR3 length is 15 residues. CDR3 sequence (DNA): TGCGCCAGCAGCCAAGAGGGCCCATCGTCGGAGACCCAGTACTTC. This sequence encodes CASSQEGPSSETQYF.

The sample holds one count of this clonotype. This chain connects TRBV4-1 to TRBJ1-1, with D uncertain. V lost 2 bases and J lost 8, with 9 bases in between. The germline V gene has CDR1 MGHRA and CDR2 YSYEKL. This CDR3 is built from 12 residues. The CDR3: CASSQYGNEAFF. CDR3 DNA: TGCGCCAGCAGCCAATACGGGAACGAAGCTTTCTTT.

The V gene is TRBV2, the J gene TRBJ1-4; D is uncertain. V was shortened by 6 bases and J by 8 bases, with 13 bases between the two germline ends. From germline, CDR1 is SNHLY and CDR2 FYNNEI. The CDR3 has 13 amino acids. The DNA of the CDR3 is TGTGCCAGCAGCTTAGAACGGATGGAAAAACTGTTTTTT. Its translation: CASSLERMEKLFF.

V is TRBV7-9 and J is TRBJ1-2, with TRBD1 matching over 8 bases. Germline CDR1 reads SEHNR; CDR2 reads FQNEAQ (reference sequence). The CDR3 is made up of 14 amino acids. V lost 5 bases to trimming and J lost 6 bases; unmatched junction nucleotides: 8. The CDR3 DNA is TGTGCCAGCAGCCCCGGACAGGGCGGGAATGGCTACACCTTC. This sequence encodes CASSPGQGGNGYTF.

This clonotype was recorded many times. The chain has TRBV19 and TRBJ1-2; possibly TRBD1 for D (5 bases). V lost 3 bases, J lost 6 bases, and 20 bases lay in between. The CDR3 extends over 16 amino acids. Germline V gives CDR1 LNHDA, CDR2 SQIVND (reference sequence). CDR3 in amino acids: CASSMDYRDPWDGYTF. CDR3 bases: TGTGCCAGTAGTATGGACTACCGGGACCCTTGGGATGGCTACACCTTC.

This clonotype was seen at least ten times. V gene TRBV11-2 combines with J gene TRBJ1-2, with D possibly TRBD1 on 5 matching bases. The CDR3 contains 12 residues. The germline CDR1 and CDR2 sequences are SGHAT and FQNNGV. Trimming cost V 1 base and J 6 bases, with 6 bases left between them. The CDR3 region is CASSLGDDGYTF. CDR3 bases: TGTGCCAGCAGCTTAGGGGACGATGGCTACACCTTC.

CDR3 sequence (DNA): TGCGCCAGCAGCCCCCAGGGGAACAACTATGGCTACACCTTC. Its translation: CASSPQGNNYGYTF. This chain connects TRBV5-1 to TRBJ1-2; D may be TRBD1 (6 bases). The CDR3 totals 14 residues. V dropped 4 bases and J dropped 2 bases, with 12 bases sitting between them. CDR1 and CDR2 from the germline V gene are SGHRS and YFSETQ.

This clonotype was observed a few times. The V and J genes are TRBV4-1 and TRBJ2-7; D gene ambiguous. V gave up 2 bases and J gave up 0 bases, with 14 bases separating them. The length of the CDR3 is 16 residues. The V gene's germline CDR1 is MGHRA and CDR2 YSYEKL. For the CDR3, the DNA is TGCGCCAGCAGCCAACCCCCCTGGGCTGCCTCCTACGAGCAGTACTTC. The encoded protein is CASSQPPWAASYEQYF.

This clonotype was detected ten times or more. The rearrangement uses TRBV7-2 and TRBJ1-6; perhaps TRBD1 as D (5 bases). Germline V gene lookup returns CDR1 SGHTA and CDR2 FQGNSA. The CDR3 covers 15 residues. Trimming cost V 0 bases and J 12 bases, with 15 bases left between them. The CDR3 DNA follows: TGTGCCAGCAGCTTAGCACGCTTCGCGGGGGAACCCCTCCACTTT. Its translation: CASSLARFAGEPLHF.

The genes are TRBV7-2 and TRBJ2-6; 10 bases align to TRBD1. CDR1 is SGHTA and CDR2 is FQGNSA in the germline V gene. This CDR3 has 17 residues. Germline trimming cut 6 bases from V and 0 bases from J; bases unmatched to any gene: 5. CDR3 sequence (DNA): TGTGCCAGCAGAGCGGGACAGGGGACCTCTGGGGCCAACGTCCTGACTTTC. Translation gives CASRAGQGTSGANVLTF. The whole variable domain, filled in from reference TRBV7-2 and TRBJ2-6, reads GAGVSQSPSNKVTEKGKDVELRCDPISGHTALYWYRQSLGQGLEFLIYFQGNSAPDKSGLPSDRFSAERTGGSVSTLTIQRTQQEDSAVYLCASRAGQGTSGANVLTFGAGSRLTVL.

This clonotype has only a few counts. The genes are TRBV7-3 and TRBJ2-5; a possible D gene is TRBD2 (5 bases). This CDR3 contains 13 residues. Deletions cut 9 bases from V and 9 bases from J, with 20 bases between. Looked up from germline, CDR1 is SGHTA and CDR2 is FQGTGA. The CDR3 bases are TGTGCCAGTAGCCTCACCTGGGAAGCGGCCCAGTACTTC. This encodes CASSLTWEAAQYF.

The rearrangement links TRBV7-2 to TRBJ1-2; D possibly corresponds to TRBD1 (5 bases). CDR3 size: 14 residues. Germline CDR1 and CDR2: SGHTA and FQGNSA. V gave up 6 bases and J gave up 4 bases, with 15 bases separating them. The CDR3 sequence: CASSWDGEGYGYTF. The DNA of the CDR3 is TGTGCCAGCAGTTGGGACGGCGAGGGCTATGGCTACACCTTC. Using reference TRBV7-2 and TRBJ1-2 for the parts outside the CDR3, the full variable domain is GAGVSQSPSNKVTEKGKDVELRCDPISGHTALYWYRQSLGQGLEFLIYFQGNSAPDKSGLPSDRFSAERTGGSVSTLTIQRTQQEDSAVYLCASSWDGEGYGYTFGSGTRLTVV.

Remarks on this clonotype: Given a much more abundant clone one base away, this may be a read error. V and J are TRBV4-1 and TRBJ1-5, with 9 bases aligning to TRBD1. This CDR3 is built from 14 residues. Germline V gene lookup returns CDR1 MGHRA and CDR2 YSYEKL. J gave up 8 bases and V 4 bases, and 6 bases lay outside the gene matches. Here the CDR3 reads CASSRDRVAEPQHF. For the CDR3, the DNA is TGCGCCAGCAGCCGGGACAGGGTTGCGGAGCCCCAGCATTTT.

The V call is TRBV6-5, the J call TRBJ2-7; D is unclear. Per germline, CDR1 MNHEY and CDR2 SVGAGI. The CDR3 extends over 14 amino acids. The germline V and J ends were trimmed by 2 bases and 2 bases, with 10 bases remaining between them. Written as DNA, the CDR3 is TGTGCCAGCAGTTACGGTCTGGGAACCTACGAGCAGTACTTC. It specifies CASSYGLGTYEQYF.

The chain combines TRBV20-1 with TRBJ1-1, with D perhaps TRBD1 (5 bases). The CDR3 has 14 residues. Per germline, CDR1 DFQATT and CDR2 SNEGSKA (reference sequence). Trimming shortened V by 2 bases and J by 3 bases, and 13 bases separated the two germline ends. The CDR3 nucleotides read TGCAGTGCTAGACCTCAACCGGGGGACACTGAAGCTTTCTTT. Its translation is CSARPQPGDTEAFF.

This clonotype was detected many times. The chain links TRBV2 to TRBJ1-2; D possibly corresponds to TRBD1 (5 bases). CDR3 length: 14 amino acids. Per germline, CDR1 SNHLY and CDR2 FYNNEI. Trimming removed 1 base at V and 5 bases at J, with 11 bases between. The chain's CDR3 is CASSEGGAGYGYTF. In nucleotides, the CDR3 is TGTGCCAGCAGTGAAGGAGGGGCAGGGTATGGCTACACCTTC.

This clonotype was detected only a few times. The chain has TRBV10-1 and TRBJ2-2; D gene unclear. CDR1 WNHNN and CDR2 SYGVQD come from the germline V gene (reference sequence). V lost 6 bases to trimming and J lost 6 bases, with 8 bases between them. CDR3 length equals 12 residues. The CDR3 region is CASREDAGELFF. CDR3 in DNA: TGCGCCAGCAGAGAGGATGCCGGGGAGCTGTTTTTT.

This clonotype was counted ten times or more. The chain recombines TRBV9 with TRBJ2-2; maybe TRBD1 (6 bases). Trimming took 6 bases from V and 1 from J, leaving 10 bases between them. Germline CDR1 is SGDLS and CDR2 is YYNGEE. This CDR3 region has 14 residues. The DNA for the CDR3 is TGTGCCAGCACAAGACAGGAGAACACCGGGGAGCTGTTTTTT. Translation: CASTRQENTGELFF.

This clonotype turned up a few times. The chain is built from TRBV27 and TRBJ1-5; D is unclear. V lost 3 bases to trimming and J lost 1 base, with 10 bases between them. Per germline, CDR1 MNHEY and CDR2 SMNVEV (reference sequence). This CDR3 has 15 amino acids. The CDR3 region has the DNA TGTGCCAGCAGTTTGGATGCGGGAAGCAATCAGCCCCAGCATTTT. Translated, it gives CASSLDAGSNQPQHF.

The chain links TRBV7-8 to TRBJ2-2; 13 bases are a match to TRBD2. The junction had 2 bases not matched to a gene; V was cut back by 4 bases and J by 3 bases. Germline-derived CDR1 and CDR2 are SGHVS and FQNEAQ. The CDR3 has 16 amino acids. The CDR3 region has the DNA TGTGCCAGCAGCTCAACTAGCGGGAGGGACACCGGGGAGCTGTTTTTT. Its translation is CASSSTSGRDTGELFF.

The CDR3 sequence is CASSLARTGEGGYEQYF. The CDR3 DNA follows: TGTGCCAGCAGTTTAGCGAGGACAGGGGAGGGCGGCTACGAGCAGTACTTC. V is TRBV12-3 or TRBV12-4 and J is TRBJ2-7; TRBD1 matches at 9 bases. V lost 0 bases and J lost 3; bases outside the gene matches: 9. CDR3 length equals 17 residues.